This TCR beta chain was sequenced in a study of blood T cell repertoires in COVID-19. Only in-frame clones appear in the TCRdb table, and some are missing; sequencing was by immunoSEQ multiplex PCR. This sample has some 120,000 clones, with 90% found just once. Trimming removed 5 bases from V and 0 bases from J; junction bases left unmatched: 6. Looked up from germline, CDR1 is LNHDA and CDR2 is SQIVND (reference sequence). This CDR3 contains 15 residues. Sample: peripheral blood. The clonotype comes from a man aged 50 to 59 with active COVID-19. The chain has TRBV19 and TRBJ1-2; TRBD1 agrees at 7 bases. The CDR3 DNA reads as TGTGCCAGTAGTGATACCGGGACAGCTAACTATGGCTACACCTTC. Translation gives CASSDTGTANYGYTF.